Below are 29 T cell receptor beta chains sequenced from a single sample in a study of T-cell reconstitution after alpha-beta-depleted transplantation in children. Molecular barcoding with unique molecular identifiers was used for the TCRbeta library. TCRdb fed the PCR reads into MiXCR, producing one record per CDR3 protein. The profile covers about 1,000,000 distinct CDR3 sequences, with roughly 29% appearing a single time and approximately 30% taken by the ten largest. The specimen comprised PBMCs, mostly from graft donor cells, sampled 360 days after TCRalphabeta/CD19-depleted stem cell transplant. The source of these receptors is a boy younger than two who had a stem cell transplant for SCID, so the T cells may come from the graft donor.

The V and J genes are TRBV20-1 and TRBJ2-1; 9 positions match TRBD2. The length of the CDR3 is 18 residues. V lost 0 bases and J lost 1; bases outside the gene matches: 10. Germline V gene sequence: CDR1 DFQATT, CDR2 SNEGSKA (reference sequence). The CDR3 spells CSARDPTLRGGSYNEQFF. The DNA of the CDR3 is TGCAGTGCTAGAGATCCCACCCTGCGGGGGGGGTCCTACAATGAGCAGTTCTTC.

This chain uses TRBV29-1 with TRBJ1-2; D not resolved. V gave up 6 bases and J gave up 3 bases, with 17 bases separating them. CDR3 length: 14 residues. CDR1 is SQVTM, CDR2 ANQGSEA, per germline. The CDR3 reads CSVATRREDYGYTF. DNA of the CDR3: TGCAGCGTCGCAACTAGGAGGGAGGACTATGGCTACACCTTC.

In its sample, this clonotype was seen many times. The chain uses TRBV7-3 and TRBJ2-7; 8 bases are a match to TRBD1. Germline V gene sequence: CDR1 SGHTA, CDR2 FQGTGA. V lost 5 bases and J lost 0; bases outside the gene matches: 6. The CDR3 runs 15 residues. The CDR3 is CASSTSGTGSYEQYF. The CDR3 DNA sequence: TGTGCCAGCAGCACATCCGGGACAGGCTCCTACGAGCAGTACTTC.

This rearrangement joins TRBV29-1 to TRBJ1-3; D unresolved. Germline V gene data show CDR1 as SQVTM and CDR2 as ANQGSEA. The CDR3 consists of 13 residues. Trimming pared 5 bases from V and 4 bases from J, leaving 12 bases between. CDR3 nucleotide sequence: TGCAGCGTTACCCTCAACACGGGAAACACCATATATTTT. Its protein is CSVTLNTGNTIYF.

This clonotype was detected ten times or more. The gene calls are TRBV12-3 or TRBV12-4 and TRBJ2-7, with D possibly TRBD1 on 6 matching bases. The V and J ends lost 5 bases and 4 bases respectively, with 9 bases between them. The CDR3 is 12 residues long. CDR3 amino acids: CASSRTVYEQYF. CDR3 DNA: TGTGCCAGCAGTCGGACAGTTTACGAGCAGTACTTC.

The V call is TRBV4-3, the J call TRBJ1-2; 10 positions match TRBD1. The length of the CDR3 is 14 residues. In germline, CDR1 is LGHNA, CDR2 YSLEER. J was trimmed by 7 bases and V by 3 bases; bases with no gene match: 5. The DNA for the CDR3 is TGCGCCAGCAGCCAGGCCGGGACAGGGGTTGGCTACACCTTC. Its translation is CASSQAGTGVGYTF.

The sample holds a few counts of this clonotype. V is TRBV12-3 or TRBV12-4 and J is TRBJ2-3; 10 nucleotides align to TRBD2. Trimming at V came to 3 bases and at J to 10 bases, leaving 10 bases not matched to a gene. This CDR3 comprises 15 residues. The CDR3 nucleotides are TGTGCCAGCAGTTTGTCCGGGACTAGCGTACGTGCGCAGTATTTT. Its protein is CASSLSGTSVRAQYF.

This clonotype has just a few counts. The V call is TRBV20-1, the J call TRBJ2-4; D is possibly TRBD1 (6 bases). The CDR3 runs to 15 residues. Trimming shortened V by 6 bases and J by 0 bases, and 15 bases separated the two germline ends. Germline V gives CDR1 DFQATT, CDR2 SNEGSKA (reference sequence). CDR3 sequence reads: CSAHTGSLAKNIQYF. The CDR3 nucleotides are TGCAGTGCCCACACAGGGTCACTAGCCAAAAACATTCAGTACTTC.

The chain links TRBV4-1 to TRBJ2-2; TRBD2 matches at 9 bases. Unmatched junction bases numbered 8, after V lost 2 bases and J lost 1 base. The CDR3 is 18 amino acids. Germline assignment: CDR1 MGHRA and CDR2 YSYEKL. DNA for the CDR3: TGCGCCAGCAGCCAACCGAGACTAGCGGCCTTGAACACCGGGGAGCTGTTTTTT. It translates to CASSQPRLAALNTGELFF.

This clonotype turned up a few times. The genes are TRBV6-5 and TRBJ2-1, with D perhaps matching TRBD2 (5 bases). In germline, CDR1 is MNHEY, CDR2 SVGAGI. The CDR3 sequence is 15 residues long. Deletions cut 3 bases from V and 8 bases from J, with 17 bases between. CDR3: CASSYSDVGWDEQFF. The CDR3 nucleotides read TGTGCCAGCAGTTATAGCGACGTGGGTTGGGATGAGCAGTTCTTC.

The chain carries TRBV6-5 and TRBJ1-2, with 7 bases matching TRBD1. V was pared by 0 bases and J by 7 bases, with 5 bases of the junction left unmatched. This CDR3 region has 14 residues. The germline gives CDR1 MNHEY, CDR2 SVGAGI. The CDR3 reads CASSYSTGFGGYTF. DNA of the CDR3: TGTGCCAGCAGTTACTCGACAGGGTTTGGTGGCTACACCTTC.

This clonotype was recorded once. The chain joins TRBV27 to TRBJ2-7; 9 nucleotides match TRBD2. CDR1 and CDR2 (germline): MNHEY, SMNVEV (reference sequence). The V gene end was trimmed by 6 bases and the J gene end by 5 bases; junction bases not matched to a gene: 11. The CDR3 contains 15 residues. The CDR3 sequence is CASSMRRGGPNEQYF. The CDR3 region has the DNA TGTGCCAGCAGCATGAGGCGGGGGGGCCCCAACGAGCAGTACTTC.

This clonotype showed up many times. The chain carries TRBV20-1 and TRBJ2-3, with 13 bases lining up with TRBD2. The junction had 3 bases not matched to a gene; V was cut back by 6 bases and J by 3 bases. The CDR3 is made up of 14 amino acids. Germline CDR1 and CDR2: DFQATT and SNEGSKA (reference sequence). The CDR3 nucleotides are TGCAGTGCACAGACTAGCGGGGGGACAGATACGCAGTATTTT. This codes for CSAQTSGGTDTQYF.

This clonotype was counted between two and nine times. This chain uses TRBV19 with TRBJ1-5; 9 nucleotides line up with TRBD1. The CDR3 contains 15 residues. The V and J ends lost 7 bases and 4 bases, in that order; junction bases with no gene match: 8. CDR1 LNHDA and CDR2 SQIVND come from the germline V gene (reference sequence). The CDR3 spells CASTQDRGFNQPQHF. The CDR3 coding sequence is TGTGCCAGTACCCAGGACAGGGGCTTTAATCAGCCCCAGCATTTT. The complete variable domain, with remaining parts taken from reference TRBV19 and TRBJ1-5, reads DGGITQSPKYLFRKEGQNVTLSCEQNLNHDAMYWYRQDPGQGLRLIYYSQIVNDFQKGDIAEGYSVSREKKESFPLTVTSAQKNPTAFYLCASTQDRGFNQPQHFGDGTRLSIL.

J is TRBJ1-5 and V is TRBV10-3, with D maybe TRBD1 (5 bases). Trimming cost V 0 bases and J 4 bases, with 13 bases left between them. CDR1 ENHRY and CDR2 SYGVKD come from the germline V gene. The CDR3 sequence is 16 residues long. CDR3 DNA: TGTGCCATCAGTGAGTCCCCCGGGACGGGAAATCAGCCCCAGCATTTT. It translates to CAISESPGTGNQPQHF.

The chain links TRBV19 to TRBJ2-2; D gene ambiguous. This CDR3 has 12 amino acids. V lost 5 bases to trimming and J lost 7 bases, with 8 bases between them. Germline lookup yields CDR1 LNHDA and CDR2 SQIVND (reference sequence). The CDR3 reads CASSPLDGELFF. The CDR3 DNA reads TGTGCCAGTAGTCCATTGGACGGGGAGCTGTTTTTT.

This chain connects TRBV5-1 to TRBJ2-1, with TRBD1 matching 9 bases. Looked up from germline, CDR1 is SGHRS and CDR2 is YFSETQ. This CDR3 contains 14 residues. Trimming removed 0 bases from V and 9 bases from J; junction bases left unmatched: 4. This CDR3 reads CASSLGDRVVEQFF. The CDR3, as DNA: TGCGCCAGCAGCTTGGGGGACAGGGTCGTTGAGCAGTTCTTC.

The V call is TRBV11-1, the J call TRBJ2-3; 11 positions agree with TRBD2. Per the germline V gene, CDR1 is SGHAT and CDR2 is FQDESV (reference sequence). The CDR3 runs to 18 residues. V shed 3 bases, J shed 8 bases, and the junction held 16 bases outside the gene matches. CDR3 nucleotides: TGTGCCAGCAGCTTCCCCCGACTAGCGGGGATCCCACTTGGTACGCAGTATTTT. Translated: CASSFPRLAGIPLGTQYF.

This clonotype was counted a few times. The chain carries TRBV7-8 and TRBJ1-6; D not certain. Germline V gene sequence: CDR1 SGHVS, CDR2 FQNEAQ. Trimming cost V 4 bases and J 0 bases, with 10 bases left between them. This CDR3 spans 16 amino acids. The CDR3 region is CASSSLTSSYNSPLHF. The CDR3 bases are TGTGCCAGCAGCTCGTTGACTAGCTCCTATAATTCACCCCTCCACTTT.

The V call is TRBV20-1, the J call TRBJ2-1; either TRBD1 or TRBD2 may supply D (5 bases each). The CDR3 is made up of 14 amino acids. With 5 bases removed from V and 2 bases from J, the gap between germline ends came to 13 bases. CDR1 and CDR2 (germline): DFQATT, SNEGSKA (reference sequence). The chain's CDR3 is CSAAAGTAYNEQFF. In nucleotides, the CDR3 is TGCAGTGCTGCGGCCGGGACGGCCTACAATGAGCAGTTCTTC.

The chain links TRBV5-1 to TRBJ2-3, with 12 bases aligning to TRBD1. The CDR3 is made up of 15 amino acids. The V gene end was trimmed by 6 bases and the J gene end by 4 bases; junction bases not matched to a gene: 6. Germline values: CDR1 SGHRS, CDR2 YFSETQ. Here the CDR3 DNA reads TGCGCCAGCACCCCAGGGGACAGGGGGCCAGATACGCAGTATTTT. It yields the protein CASTPGDRGPDTQYF.

This chain joins TRBV4-1 and TRBJ2-1; D possibly matches TRBD1 or TRBD2 (5 bases each). Germline loops: CDR1 MGHRA, CDR2 YSYEKL. The CDR3 is 16 residues long. V lost 1 base, J lost 3 bases, and 13 bases lay in between. The CDR3 spells CASSQAGRSLYNEQFF. The CDR3, as DNA: TGCGCCAGCAGCCAAGCGGGACGGAGTCTCTACAATGAGCAGTTCTTC.

This clonotype was counted a few times. The chain links TRBV29-1 to TRBJ2-7, with 7 bases that match TRBD1. The trim removed 7 bases at V and 0 bases at J, leaving 9 bases unmatched. Germline V gives CDR1 SQVTM, CDR2 ANQGSEA. The CDR3 sequence is 14 residues long. The CDR3 protein is CSGRPGTDSYEQYF. CDR3 in DNA: TGCAGCGGCCGGCCCGGGACAGACTCCTACGAGCAGTACTTC.

This clonotype turned up a few times. V and J are TRBV7-2 and TRBJ1-6; weak D call: TRBD1 (6 bases). Germline lookup yields CDR1 SGHTA and CDR2 FQGNSA. The V end was cut by 5 bases, the J end by 10 bases, with 12 bases between. The CDR3 covers 13 residues. The CDR3 DNA is TGTGCCAGCAGCGCTACAGGGTACTCACCCCTCCACTTT. Its translation: CASSATGYSPLHF.

This clonotype was recorded a few times. Here the CDR3 DNA reads TGTGCCAGCAGCATTCAGGGGGCGCGGAATTCACCCCTCCACTTT. It codes for CASSIQGARNSPLHF. V and J are TRBV7-2 and TRBJ1-6; 8 bases are a match to TRBD1. Germline lookup yields CDR1 SGHTA and CDR2 FQGNSA. The junction had 7 bases not matched to a gene; V was cut back by 5 bases and J by 7 bases. The length of the CDR3 is 15 residues.

A few counts support this clonotype. The chain is built from TRBV4-2 and TRBJ2-5, with 7 nucleotides matching TRBD2. The trim removed 0 bases at V and 2 bases at J, leaving 6 bases unmatched. The length of the CDR3 is 16 residues. From germline, CDR1 is LGHNA and CDR2 YNFKEQ. The CDR3 protein is CASSQDERGRQETQYF. In DNA, the CDR3 is TGTGCCAGCAGCCAAGACGAGCGGGGCAGGCAAGAGACCCAGTACTTC.

V is TRBV11-2 and J is TRBJ2-7; possible D gene TRBD2, 6 bases. The CDR3 is made up of 17 amino acids. Germline CDR1 SGHAT, CDR2 FQNNGV. Trimming pared 2 bases from V and 5 bases from J, leaving 22 bases between. CDR3 amino acids: CASSLRTLTRNPNEQYF. CDR3 coding DNA: TGTGCCAGCAGCTTACGAACTTTGACTAGGAACCCCAACGAGCAGTACTTC.

In DNA form, the CDR3 reads TGTGCCAGCAGCTTAGGTCTCGACAGGGGAGCCTACAATGAGCAGTTCTTC. Translating gives CASSLGLDRGAYNEQFF. The chain links TRBV11-2 to TRBJ2-1; 8 bases map to TRBD1. Germline V lookup: CDR1 SGHAT, CDR2 FQNNGV. The CDR3 has 17 residues. Losses at the gene ends were 1 base for V and 2 bases for J; bases not matched to a gene: 7.

The chain recombines TRBV5-1 with TRBJ2-4; the D call may be TRBD1 or TRBD2 (5 bases each). The CDR3 contains 18 residues. Germline V gene lookup returns CDR1 SGHRS and CDR2 YFSETQ. Between the trimmed V and J ends, which lost 0 bases and 0 bases, there was a span of 16 bases. The CDR3 sequence is CASSLEGTQFLAKNIQYF. The CDR3 DNA follows: TGCGCCAGCAGCTTGGAGGGGACGCAGTTCCTAGCCAAAAACATTCAGTACTTC.